Shown below are 8 T cell receptor beta chains from a single sample sequenced in a study of CD8 T cells in Susac syndrome. Reverse transcription of roughly 0.45 to 1 ug RNA was carried out with random hexamers. Via MiXCR, TCRdb re-called the immunoSEQ multiplex PCR reads, giving one row per CDR3 protein. The top ten clones hold roughly 0.07% of a sample with about 300,000 distinct CDR3 sequences, around 90% of them seen once. The sample comprised CD4+ T cells from PBMCs. These TCRs come from a human donor with multiple sclerosis.

The V and J genes are TRBV12-3 or TRBV12-4 and TRBJ1-1; no clear D. The CDR3 totals 13 residues. Trimming took off 7 bases at V and 2 bases at J, with 11 bases between the two ends. The DNA for the CDR3 is TGTGCCAGCACCTCAAATATTAACACTGAAGCTTTCTTT. Protein product: CASTSNINTEAFF.

This clonotype occurred a few times. The rearrangement joins TRBV7-9 to TRBJ2-7; D is possibly TRBD1 or TRBD2 (6 bases each). CDR1 and CDR2 from the germline V gene are SEHNR and FQNEAQ (reference sequence). This CDR3 has 16 residues. V shed 3 bases and J shed 5 bases, with 20 bases lying between them. CDR3 nucleotides: TGTGCCAGCAGCTTCAGGGGAGGCGGCCGGTACGACGAGCAGTACTTC. Translated, it gives CASSFRGGGRYDEQYF.

The chain employs TRBV4-2 and TRBJ2-3, with D possibly TRBD2 on 6 matching bases. V lost 1 base and J 0 bases, leaving 8 bases between the germline ends. The CDR3 spans 15 residues. The germline gives CDR1 LGHNA, CDR2 YNFKEQ. In nucleotides, the CDR3 is TGTGCCAGCAGCCAAGGGGCGGGAAGCACAGATACGCAGTATTTT. Amino acid sequence: CASSQGAGSTDTQYF.

The V gene is TRBV15, the J gene TRBJ2-7, with 9 bases fitting TRBD1. V was pared by 0 bases and J by 3 bases, with 6 bases of the junction left unmatched. CDR3 length equals 16 residues. Germline loops: CDR1 LNHNV, CDR2 YYDKDF (reference sequence). CDR3 bases: TGTGCCACCAGCAGAGATCAAGGGACAGGGCACTACGAGCAGTACTTC. Amino acids: CATSRDQGTGHYEQYF. Drawing the rest from reference TRBV15 and TRBJ2-7, the complete variable domain is DAMVIQNPRYQVTQFGKPVTLSCSQTLNHNVMYWYQQKSSQAPKLLFHYYDKDFNNEADTPDNFQSRRPNTSFCFLDIRSPGLGDTAMYLCATSRDQGTGHYEQYFGPGTRLTVT.

In the case of this clonotype: The junction and the germline gene differ at one end; a read error may be behind it. The rearrangement uses TRBV10-2 and TRBJ2-1; D is unclear. CDR3 length: 15 residues. CDR1 is WSHSY, CDR2 SAAADI, per germline. As DNA, the CDR3 is TGCGCCAGCTGTGACCGAGCTGGTACCTACAATGAGCAGTTCTTC. It translates to CASCDRAGTYNEQFF.

This clonotype was detected once. V is TRBV30 and J is TRBJ1-1, with no clear D. V was clipped by 0 bases and J by 6 bases, with 8 bases between them. The CDR3 sequence is 12 residues long. CDR1 is GTSNPN, CDR2 SVGIG, per germline (reference sequence). The CDR3 coding sequence is TGTGCCTGGAGTGTACGGCGGGCTGAAGCTTTCTTT. The encoded protein is CAWSVRRAEAFF. The entire variable domain, with the rest obtained from reference TRBV30 and TRBJ1-1, is as follows: SQTIHQWPATLVQPVGSPLSLECTVEGTSNPNLYWYRQAAGRGLQLLFYSVGIGQISSEVPQNLSASRPQDRQFILSSKKLLLSDSGFYLCAWSVRRAEAFFGQGTRLTVV.

The J gene is TRBJ2-3, the V gene TRBV5-1; 8 bases match TRBD2. The J segment lost 2 bases and the V segment lost 4 bases, leaving 6 bases of the junction unmatched. CDR1 and CDR2 from the germline V gene are SGHRS and YFSETQ. The CDR3 extends over 15 amino acids. This chain's CDR3 is CASSAAGGATDTQYF. The CDR3 nucleotides read TGCGCCAGCAGCGCGGCCGGGGGGGCCACAGATACGCAGTATTTT.

This clonotype was seen only once. The rearrangement joins TRBV7-2 to TRBJ1-4; possibly TRBD1 for D (6 bases). Trimming took off 8 bases at V and 1 base at J, with 14 bases between the two ends. Per germline, CDR1 SGHTA and CDR2 FQGNSA. The CDR3 is 15 residues long. CDR3 loop: CASSARGQTNEKLFF. The DNA for the CDR3 is TGTGCCAGCTCTGCTCGGGGACAAACTAATGAAAAACTGTTTTTT.